Detailed here is one TCR beta chain. The antigen remains undetermined. These data are taken from a study of OX40 agonist ivuxolimab in advanced cancers. Study conclusions and caveats: Relative to CD4+ cells, CD8+ T cells on average had more expanded clones.

Measured with immunoSEQ multiplex PCR; TCRdb has only the in-frame clones, and not every one. The sample lists around 36,000 clones; roughly 80% were seen once. CDR1 is SEHNR and CDR2 is FQNEAQ in the germline V gene (reference sequence). CDR3 length: 16 amino acids. V lost 2 bases to trimming and J lost 7 bases; unmatched junction nucleotides: 5. The receptor comes from an adult with an advanced solid tumor such as melanoma, head and neck, liver or kidney cancer. V usage is TRBV7-9 and J usage is TRBJ1-6; the match to TRBD1 covers 10 bases. This specimen was CD4+ or CD8+ T cells sorted from blood, taken in a trial of the OX40 agonist ivuxolimab. The CDR3 loop reads CASSLIWTGGNSPLHF. The DNA for the CDR3 is TGTGCCAGCAGCTTAATATGGACAGGGGGAAATTCACCCCTCCACTTT.